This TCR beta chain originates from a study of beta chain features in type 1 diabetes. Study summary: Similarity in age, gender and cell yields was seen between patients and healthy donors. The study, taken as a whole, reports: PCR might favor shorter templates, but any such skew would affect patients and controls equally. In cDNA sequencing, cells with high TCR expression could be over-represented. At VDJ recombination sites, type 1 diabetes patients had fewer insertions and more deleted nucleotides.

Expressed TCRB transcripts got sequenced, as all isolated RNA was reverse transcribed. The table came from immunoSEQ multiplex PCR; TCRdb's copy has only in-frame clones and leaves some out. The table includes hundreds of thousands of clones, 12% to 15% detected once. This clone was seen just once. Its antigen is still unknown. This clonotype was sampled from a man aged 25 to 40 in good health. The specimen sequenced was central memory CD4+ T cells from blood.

The CDR3: CASSYNSGGFEQYF. CDR3 nucleotide sequence: TGTGCCAGCAGCTATAACAGCGGGGGGTTCGAGCAGTACTTC. The rearrangement joins TRBV6-1 to TRBJ2-7, with TRBD2 matching over 9 bases. The germline CDR1 and CDR2 sequences are MNHNS and SASEGT. Trimming took 6 bases from V and 6 from J; bases not matched to a gene: 9. The CDR3 contains 14 residues.